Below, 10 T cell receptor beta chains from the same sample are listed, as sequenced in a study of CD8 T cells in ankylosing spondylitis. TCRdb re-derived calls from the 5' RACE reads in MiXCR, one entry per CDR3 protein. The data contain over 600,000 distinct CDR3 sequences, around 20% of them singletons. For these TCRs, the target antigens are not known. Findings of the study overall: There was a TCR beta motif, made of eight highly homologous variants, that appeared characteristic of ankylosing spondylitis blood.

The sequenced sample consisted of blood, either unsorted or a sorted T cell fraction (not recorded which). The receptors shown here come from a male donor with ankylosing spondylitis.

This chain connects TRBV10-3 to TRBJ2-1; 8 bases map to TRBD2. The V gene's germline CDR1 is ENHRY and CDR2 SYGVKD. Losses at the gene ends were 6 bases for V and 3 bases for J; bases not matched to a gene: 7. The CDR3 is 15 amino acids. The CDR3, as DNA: TGTGCCATCAGAGAAGTAGCGGGGAGCTACAATGAGCAGTTCTTC. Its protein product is CAIREVAGSYNEQFF.

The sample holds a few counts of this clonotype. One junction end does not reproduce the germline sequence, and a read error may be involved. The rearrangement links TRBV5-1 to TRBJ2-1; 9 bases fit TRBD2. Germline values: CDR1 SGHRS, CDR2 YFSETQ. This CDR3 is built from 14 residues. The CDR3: CASRFLAGKDEQFF. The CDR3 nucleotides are TGCGCCAGCCGCTTCCTAGCGGGAAAGGATGAGCAGTTCTTC.

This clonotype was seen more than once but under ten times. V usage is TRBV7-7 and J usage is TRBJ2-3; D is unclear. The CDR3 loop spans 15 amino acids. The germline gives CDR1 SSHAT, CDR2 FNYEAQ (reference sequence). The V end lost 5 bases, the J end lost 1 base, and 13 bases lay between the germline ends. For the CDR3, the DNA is TGTGCCAGCAGCCCGACGTGGGGTGGCACAGATACGCAGTATTTT. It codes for CASSPTWGGTDTQYF.

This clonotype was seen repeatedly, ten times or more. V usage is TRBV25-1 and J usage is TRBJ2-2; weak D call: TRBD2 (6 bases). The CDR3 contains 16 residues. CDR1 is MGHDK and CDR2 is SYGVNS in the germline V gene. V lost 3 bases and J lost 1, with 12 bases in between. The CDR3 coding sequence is TGTGCCAGCAGTGATGGAGGGACGGGGAACACCGGGGAGCTGTTTTTT. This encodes CASSDGGTGNTGELFF.

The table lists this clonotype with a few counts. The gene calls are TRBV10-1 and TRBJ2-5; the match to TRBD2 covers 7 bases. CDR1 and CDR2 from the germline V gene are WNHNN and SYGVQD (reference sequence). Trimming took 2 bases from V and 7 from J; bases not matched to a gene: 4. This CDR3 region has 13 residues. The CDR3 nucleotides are TGCGCCAGCAGTGAGATGCGCGGGGGGACCCAGTACTTC. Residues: CASSEMRGGTQYF.

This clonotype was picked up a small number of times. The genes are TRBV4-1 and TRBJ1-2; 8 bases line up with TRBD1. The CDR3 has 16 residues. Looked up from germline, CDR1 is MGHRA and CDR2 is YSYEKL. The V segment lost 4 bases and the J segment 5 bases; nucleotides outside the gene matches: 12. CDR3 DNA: TGCGCCAGCAGCCCACCCCCGGACAGGGCGAGGTATGGCTACACCTTC. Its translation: CASSPPPDRARYGYTF.

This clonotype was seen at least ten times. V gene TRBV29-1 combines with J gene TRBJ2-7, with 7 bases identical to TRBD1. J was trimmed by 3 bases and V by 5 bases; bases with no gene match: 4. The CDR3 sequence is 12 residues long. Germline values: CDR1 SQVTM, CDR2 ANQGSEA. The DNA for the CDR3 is TGCAGCGTTAGTCAGGGGGTCTACGAGCAGTACTTC. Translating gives CSVSQGVYEQYF.

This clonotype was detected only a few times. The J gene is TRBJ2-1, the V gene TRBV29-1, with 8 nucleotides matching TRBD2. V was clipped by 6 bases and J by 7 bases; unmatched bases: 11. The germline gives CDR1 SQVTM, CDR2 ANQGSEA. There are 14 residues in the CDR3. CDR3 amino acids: CSVSPGGGRNEQFF. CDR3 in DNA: TGCAGCGTATCCCCCGGGGGGGGCAGGAATGAGCAGTTCTTC.

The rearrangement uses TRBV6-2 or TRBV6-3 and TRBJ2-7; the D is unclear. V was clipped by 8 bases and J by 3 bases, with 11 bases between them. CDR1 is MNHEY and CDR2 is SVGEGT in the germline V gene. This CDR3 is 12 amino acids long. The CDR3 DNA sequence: TGTGCCAGCGGCAGTGACCTCTACGAGCAGTACTTC. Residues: CASGSDLYEQYF.

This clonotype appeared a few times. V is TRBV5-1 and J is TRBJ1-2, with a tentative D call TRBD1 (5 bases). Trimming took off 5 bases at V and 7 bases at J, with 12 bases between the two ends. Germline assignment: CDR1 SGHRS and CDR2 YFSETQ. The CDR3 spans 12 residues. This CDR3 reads CASSEGQGGYTF. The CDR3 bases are TGCGCCAGCAGTGAGGGGCAGGGTGGCTACACCTTC.